These T cell receptor beta chains were read from a single sample in a study of cytomegalovirus exposure and HLA in healthy donors. TCRdb's table, derived via immunoSEQ multiplex PCR, lists solely in-frame clones and lacks some. Of just over 70,000 clones detected, roughly 81% appear once; the ten largest clones hold about an eighth. The specimen was PBMCs. The receptors were gathered from a human donor in good health. Each CDR3 is given with its conserved first and last residue. Fields, in order: D gene, V gene, J gene, CDR3 protein, CDR3 DNA. A D gene is named only where the DNA matches it firmly.

.,TRBV5-1,TRBJ2-2,CASSLGGVGNTGELFF,TGCGCCAGCAGCTTAGGAGGGGTTGGGAACACCGGGGAGCTGTTTTTT
.,TRBV5-1,TRBJ1-1,CASSLKSTPGNTEAFF,TGCGCCAGCAGCTTGAAGAGCACCCCGGGGAACACTGAAGCTTTCTTT
.,TRBV13,TRBJ1-4,CASSLGLNNEKLFF,TGTGCCAGCAGCTTAGGACTGAATAATGAAAAACTGTTTTTT
.,TRBV11-3,TRBJ2-7,CASSLYGAGGTYEQYF,TGTGCCAGCAGCTTATACGGGGCAGGAGGGACCTACGAGCAGTACTTC
.,TRBV27,TRBJ1-2,CASSLSNRAWYGYTF,TGTGCCAGCAGTTTATCAAACAGGGCGTGGTATGGCTACACCTTC
TRBD1,TRBV30,TRBJ1-1,CAWSPDRGGWMNTEAFF,TGTGCCTGGAGCCCCGACAGGGGGGGATGGATGAACACTGAAGCTTTCTTT
.,TRBV5-8,TRBJ1-5,CASSFLYSNQPQHF,TGTGCCAGCAGCTTCCTCTATAGCAATCAGCCCCAGCATTTT
TRBD1,TRBV5-1,TRBJ1-1,CASSSPRTGGNTEAFF,TGCGCCAGCAGCTCCCCGAGGACAGGGGGGAACACTGAAGCTTTCTTT
.,TRBV5-5,TRBJ2-7,CASSSLSALEEWYF,TGTGCCAGCAGCTCGCTGTCCGCGCTGGAGGAATGGTACTTC
TRBD1,TRBV27,TRBJ1-4,CASSSYPPGQGARDNEKLFF,TGTGCCAGCAGTTCCTACCCACCCGGACAGGGGGCGAGGGATAATGAAAAACTGTTTTTT
.,TRBV13,TRBJ2-2,CASSLVKDTYLTGELFF,TGTGCCAGCAGCTTAGTGAAGGACACCTACCTCACCGGGGAGCTGTTTTTT
TRBD1,TRBV7-3,TRBJ2-3,CASSRQGEVRDTQYF,TGTGCCAGCAGCCGACAGGGAGAGGTGCGGGATACGCAGTATTTT
TRBD1,TRBV10-3,TRBJ1-1,CAISERQGGNTEAFF,TGTGCCATCAGTGAACGACAGGGAGGGAACACTGAAGCTTTCTTT
TRBD2,TRBV5-4,TRBJ2-1,CASSLEASGRNEQFF,TGTGCCAGCAGCTTGGAGGCTAGCGGAAGGAATGAGCAGTTCTTC
.,TRBV5-1,TRBJ1-1,CASTTGTEAFF,TGCGCCAGCACGACGGGTACTGAAGCTTTCTTT
.,TRBV27,TRBJ1-3,CASSFQGGAGNTIYF,TGTGCCAGCAGTTTCCAGGGAGGGGCTGGAAACACCATATATTTT
.,TRBV15,TRBJ2-7,CATSRDRETTYEQYF,TGTGCCACCAGCAGAGATCGCGAGACTACGTACGAGCAGTACTTC
.,TRBV5-1,TRBJ2-1,CASSYWSLAYNEQFF,TGCGCCAGCAGCTATTGGAGTCTCGCCTACAATGAGCAGTTCTTC
.,TRBV18,TRBJ2-3,CASSSYRELTDTQYF,TGTGCCAGCTCCTCATACAGGGAATTGACAGATACGCAGTATTTT
.,TRBV5-4,TRBJ2-5,CASSWARQETQYF,TGTGCCAGCAGCTGGGCCCGCCAAGAGACCCAGTACTTC
TRBD2,TRBV9,TRBJ2-3,CASSVGAGLAGGPYPPDTQYF,TGTGCCAGCAGCGTAGGGGCCGGACTAGCGGGAGGGCCATATCCCCCAGATACGCAGTATTTT
TRBD1,TRBV27,TRBJ1-5,CASSLQGDQPQHF,TGTGCCAGCAGTTTACAGGGGGATCAGCCCCAGCATTTT
.,TRBV30,TRBJ1-2,CAWSVDYNYGYTF,TGTGCCTGGAGTGTGGACTATAACTATGGCTACACCTTC
.,TRBV9,TRBJ1-1,CASSGGVNTEAFF,TGTGCCAGCAGCGGGGGGGTGAACACTGAAGCTTTCTTT
.,TRBV30,TRBJ1-6,CAWSLRTARASSPLHF,TGTGCCTGGAGTCTTCGGACAGCCAGGGCGTCATCACCCCTCCACTTT
TRBD2,TRBV11-2,TRBJ2-7,CASSPGLATFYEQYF,TGTGCCAGCAGCCCAGGACTAGCGACCTTCTACGAGCAGTACTTC
TRBD2,TRBV7-9,TRBJ2-3,CASSLSPGLVTDTQYF,TGTGCCAGCAGCTTATCACCGGGACTAGTCACAGATACGCAGTATTTT
.,TRBV27,TRBJ1-2,CASSLTANYGYTF,TGTGCCAGCAGCCTTACAGCTAACTATGGCTACACCTTC
TRBD1,TRBV28,TRBJ1-5,CASSLYLPGQGASLDQPQHF,TGTGCCAGCAGTTTATACCTTCCGGGACAGGGGGCAAGTTTAGATCAGCCCCAGCATTTT
TRBD2,TRBV6-4,TRBJ2-1,CASSELAGDYNEQFF,TGTGCCAGCAGTGAATTAGCGGGAGACTACAATGAGCAGTTCTTC